This T cell receptor (beta chain) was retrieved from a study of cytomegalovirus exposure and HLA in healthy donors. The PCR made use of 60 Vbeta and 13 Jbeta primers. TCRdb keeps only in-frame clones here, not all; method: immunoSEQ multiplex PCR. The table lists about 170,000 clones, roughly 84% of them singletons. Between the trimmed V and J ends, which lost 5 bases and 5 bases, there was a span of 6 bases. Per the germline V gene, CDR1 is MNHNY and CDR2 is SVGAGI (reference sequence). The CDR3 totals 11 residues. This clone was observed a handful of times. The sequence came from a man aged 25-45 years in good health and CMV-seropositive. Sequenced: PBMCs. This rearrangement joins TRBV6-6 to TRBJ1-2; D gene unclear. The CDR3 reads CASSQVYGYTF. CDR3 DNA sequence: TGTGCCAGCAGTCAGGTTTATGGCTACACCTTC.